These 29 T cell receptor beta chains were sequenced from one sample in a study of shared clonotypes between healthy human individuals. The assay was immunoSEQ multiplex PCR, and TCRdb's table has in-frame clones only and misses some. This sample has some 1 million clones, with 60% to 80% found just once. Sequenced input: memory CD4+ T cells sorted from blood. Subset denoted: CD45RA-negative fraction. Source of these receptors: a man aged 18 to 29 in good health.

The rearrangement joins TRBV15 to TRBJ1-1; D uncertain. V was trimmed by 5 bases and J by 0 bases, leaving 13 bases between them. The CDR3 is 15 amino acids. Germline CDR1 reads LNHNV; CDR2 reads YYDKDF (reference sequence). CDR3 region: CATSQRRSMNTEAFF. CDR3 bases: TGTGCCACCAGCCAAAGACGGTCAATGAACACTGAAGCTTTCTTT. The full variable domain, rest sourced from reference TRBV15 and TRBJ1-1, is DAMVIQNPRYQVTQFGKPVTLSCSQTLNHNVMYWYQQKSSQAPKLLFHYYDKDFNNEADTPDNFQSRRPNTSFCFLDIRSPGLGDTAMYLCATSQRRSMNTEAFFGQGTRLTVV.

CDR3 loop: CASSSRTGPAGYTF. CDR3 in DNA: TGTGCCAGCAGCTCTCGGACAGGGCCGGCCGGCTACACCTTC. The rearrangement links TRBV28 to TRBJ1-2, with 8 bases aligning to TRBD1. Per germline, CDR1 MDHEN and CDR2 SYDVKM. Trimming at V came to 6 bases and at J to 8 bases, leaving 11 bases not matched to a gene. The CDR3 sequence is 14 residues long.

The CDR3 coding sequence is TGTGCCAGCAGCCAAGGACAGGGGGTTCTCAATGAGCAGTTCTTC. Translated, it gives CASSQGQGVLNEQFF. This chain joins TRBV11-3 and TRBJ2-1; 10 nucleotides line up with TRBD1. V was pared by 5 bases and J by 6 bases, with 7 bases of the junction left unmatched. CDR3 length: 15 amino acids. Germline V lookup: CDR1 SGHNT, CDR2 YENEEA. Variable domain in full (rest from reference TRBV11-3 and TRBJ2-1): EAGVVQSPRYKIIEKKQPVAFWCNPISGHNTLYWYLQNLGQGPELLIRYENEEAVDDSQLPKDRFSAERLKGVDSTLKIQPAELGDSAVYLCASSQGQGVLNEQFFGPGTRLTVL.

This clone was detected only once. Other DNA sequences of this sample code for an identical CDR3. The chain carries TRBV29-1 and TRBJ1-2; D possibly corresponds to TRBD1 (6 bases). Trimming left V 5 bases short and J 2 bases short, with 9 bases between. This CDR3 spans 12 amino acids. Germline V gene data show CDR1 as SQVTM and CDR2 as ANQGSEA. CDR3 amino acids: CSVRDTNYGYTF. DNA of the CDR3: TGCAGCGTTAGGGACACCAACTATGGCTACACCTTC.

This clone was seen only once. The CDR3 is CASSAGSQETQYF. The DNA of the CDR3 is TGTGCCAGCAGCGCGGGGTCCCAAGAGACCCAGTACTTC. The rearrangement uses TRBV11-2 and TRBJ2-5; D is possibly TRBD2 (6 bases). The CDR3 is 13 amino acids. The V end was cut by 5 bases, the J end by 1 base, with 8 bases between. The germline V gene has CDR1 SGHAT and CDR2 FQNNGV.

A remark on this clone: Other DNA sequences in the sample encode the same CDR3. The chain couples TRBV10-3 to TRBJ2-7; D not resolved. The V and J ends lost 0 bases and 3 bases respectively, with 9 bases between them. This CDR3 is built from 14 residues. Per the germline V gene, CDR1 is ENHRY and CDR2 is SYGVKD. CDR3 amino acids: CAISESTRDYEQYF. CDR3 sequence (DNA): TGTGCCATCAGTGAGTCTACCCGAGACTACGAGCAGTACTTC.

A few counts support this clone. The V and J genes are TRBV30 and TRBJ1-2; D is perhaps TRBD1 (6 bases). CDR3 size: 14 residues. Germline lookup yields CDR1 GTSNPN and CDR2 SVGIG (reference sequence). Trimming removed 3 bases from V and 8 bases from J, with 19 bases in between. CDR3 region: CAWREQGRVGGYTF. In DNA, the CDR3 is TGTGCCTGGAGGGAACAGGGAAGAGTGGGAGGCTACACCTTC.

This clone was observed a few times. Distinct nucleotide sequences in the sample also encode this CDR3. The chain carries TRBV5-5 and TRBJ1-1, with a possible D match to TRBD1 (5 bases). Germline assignment: CDR1 SGHKS and CDR2 YYEKEE (reference sequence). This CDR3 has 14 residues. The V end lost 0 bases, the J end lost 2 bases, and 8 bases lay between the germline ends. CDR3 in amino acids: CASSLATGNTEAFF. The DNA of the CDR3 is TGTGCCAGCAGCTTGGCAACAGGTAACACTGAAGCTTTCTTT.

The rearrangement joins TRBV6-1 to TRBJ1-1; D unclear. This CDR3 is 15 amino acids long. Looked up from germline, CDR1 is MNHNS and CDR2 is SASEGT. V lost 1 base and J 6 bases, leaving 15 bases between the germline ends. This chain's CDR3 is CASSEVVAGWAEAFF. DNA for the CDR3: TGTGCCAGCAGTGAAGTGGTGGCAGGCTGGGCTGAAGCTTTCTTT.

A word on this clone: This likely stems from a read error, as it lies one base from a far larger clone. This chain uses TRBV7-9 with TRBJ2-3; D gene uncertain. The germline V gene has CDR1 SEHNR and CDR2 FQNEAQ (reference sequence). The CDR3 has 12 amino acids. V was trimmed by 5 bases and J by 2 bases, leaving 5 bases between them. The CDR3 DNA follows: TGTGCCAGCAGCGGAGACACAGATACGCAGTATTTT. This translates into CASSGDTDTQYF.

The chain combines TRBV10-2 with TRBJ2-3; 7 nucleotides agree with TRBD1. Germline values: CDR1 WSHSY, CDR2 SAAADI. The CDR3 extends over 14 amino acids. Trimming at V came to 5 bases and at J to 2 bases, leaving 4 bases not matched to a gene. CDR3 nucleotides: TGCGCCAGCAGTCTGGACAGGTCCACAGATACGCAGTATTTT. It is translated as CASSLDRSTDTQYF.

Comment on this clone: The sample has other DNA sequences that encode this CDR3 too. V gene TRBV30 combines with J gene TRBJ1-3; D is unresolved. Trimming took off 5 bases at V and 4 bases at J, with 6 bases between the two ends. The CDR3 has 11 amino acids. From germline, CDR1 is GTSNPN and CDR2 SVGIG (reference sequence). The CDR3 sequence is CAWGEGNTIYF. The CDR3 nucleotides read TGTGCCTGGGGAGAGGGAAACACCATATATTTT.

The rearrangement links TRBV5-1 to TRBJ2-2; D gene unclear. Germline-derived CDR1 and CDR2 are SGHRS and YFSETQ. The CDR3 sequence is 14 residues long. V was pared by 1 base and J by 3 bases, with 7 bases between. The CDR3 spells CASSLLGYTGELFF. CDR3 nucleotides: TGCGCCAGCAGCTTGTTAGGTTACACCGGGGAGCTGTTTTTT.

The chain uses TRBV4-2 and TRBJ2-3, with TRBD2 matching 11 bases. The CDR3 totals 17 residues. Germline lookup yields CDR1 LGHNA and CDR2 YNFKEQ. Trimming at V came to 0 bases and at J to 9 bases, leaving 11 bases not matched to a gene. CDR3 residues: CASSQDQASGGPLTQYF. As DNA, the CDR3 is TGTGCCAGCAGCCAAGATCAGGCTAGCGGGGGGCCCCTGACGCAGTATTTT.

This sequence joins TRBV5-6 and TRBJ2-3; 13 bases fit TRBD2. Losses at the gene ends were 1 base for V and 5 bases for J; bases not matched to a gene: 4. The CDR3 length is 16 residues. The germline V gene has CDR1 SGHDT and CDR2 YYEEEE. The CDR3 sequence is CASSLTSGRAKDTQYF. The CDR3 nucleotides read TGTGCCAGCAGCTTGACTAGCGGGAGGGCCAAAGATACGCAGTATTTT.

This clone was detected a few times. The chain joins TRBV6-5 to TRBJ2-2; 7 bases align to TRBD1. The CDR3 covers 13 residues. Trimming removed 4 bases from V and 5 bases from J; junction bases left unmatched: 1. Per the germline V gene, CDR1 is MNHEY and CDR2 is SVGAGI. This CDR3 reads CASSSRGTGELFF. CDR3 in DNA: TGTGCCAGCAGTTCCAGGGGGACCGGGGAGCTGTTTTTT.

The chain joins TRBV6-1 to TRBJ1-1; tentative D call: TRBD1 (5 bases). The CDR3 is 13 residues long. Per germline, CDR1 MNHNS and CDR2 SASEGT. V lost 9 bases and J 1 base, leaving 12 bases between the germline ends. CDR3 bases: TGTGCCAGTGTACAGGCCTCGAACACTGAAGCTTTCTTT. Protein product: CASVQASNTEAFF.

This chain connects TRBV15 to TRBJ1-5; unclear D gene. Per the germline V gene, CDR1 is LNHNV and CDR2 is YYDKDF (reference sequence). Trimming took off 3 bases at V and 5 bases at J, with 5 bases between the two ends. The CDR3 is made up of 12 amino acids. CDR3 sequence reads: CATSRVDQPQHF. CDR3 DNA sequence: TGTGCCACCAGCAGGGTAGATCAGCCCCAGCATTTT. The full variable domain, completed using reference TRBV15 and TRBJ1-5, is DAMVIQNPRYQVTQFGKPVTLSCSQTLNHNVMYWYQQKSSQAPKLLFHYYDKDFNNEADTPDNFQSRRPNTSFCFLDIRSPGLGDTAMYLCATSRVDQPQHFGDGTRLSIL.

The chain links TRBV19 to TRBJ1-6; 7 positions agree with TRBD1. Trimming cost V 6 bases and J 6 bases; bases outside gene matches: 5. The CDR3 runs to 14 residues. In germline, CDR1 is LNHDA, CDR2 SQIVND (reference sequence). CDR3 protein: CASRPGQSNSPLHF. CDR3 DNA: TGTGCCAGTAGGCCGGGACAGTCTAATTCACCCCTCCACTTT.

This clone was seen a few times. The V call is TRBV5-1, the J call TRBJ2-2; a possible D gene is TRBD2 (5 bases). This CDR3 contains 13 residues. Germline values: CDR1 SGHRS, CDR2 YFSETQ. Trimming pared 6 bases from V and 5 bases from J, leaving 11 bases between. The CDR3 DNA reads as TGCGCCAGCACGAGACCGGGGACCGGGGAGCTGTTTTTT. Encoded protein: CASTRPGTGELFF.

V and J are TRBV10-1 and TRBJ2-5; D possibly corresponds to TRBD1 (5 bases). Trimming took off 7 bases at V and 1 base at J, with 25 bases between the two ends. The CDR3 has 18 amino acids. Germline V gene data show CDR1 as WNHNN and CDR2 as SYGVQD (reference sequence). The CDR3 protein is CASIPSNPPRVGQETQYF. The CDR3, as DNA: TGCGCCAGCATCCCTTCAAACCCTCCCAGGGTGGGCCAAGAGACCCAGTACTTC.

J is TRBJ2-4 and V is TRBV29-1; D might be TRBD1 (6 bases). Trimming removed 6 bases from V and 5 bases from J, with 14 bases in between. This CDR3 has 13 amino acids. CDR1 is SQVTM, CDR2 ANQGSEA, per germline. In DNA form, the CDR3 reads TGCAGCGTCAGAAGGGGGAACGAAAACATTCAGTACTTC. It encodes CSVRRGNENIQYF.

The V call is TRBV7-2, the J call TRBJ1-2; a weak D match, TRBD1 (6 bases). Per germline, CDR1 SGHTA and CDR2 FQGNSA. Between the trimmed V and J ends, which lost 5 bases and 4 bases, there was a span of 17 bases. The CDR3 contains 15 residues. As DNA, the CDR3 is TGTGCCAGCAGCCTTATGATGGGACAAATCTATGGCTACACCTTC. Its protein is CASSLMMGQIYGYTF.

In its sample, this clone was seen a few times. V and J are TRBV7-8 and TRBJ1-1; 9 bases match TRBD1. J lost 4 bases, V lost 7 bases, and 7 bases had no gene match. CDR1 and CDR2 from the germline V gene are SGHVS and FQNEAQ. The CDR3 is made up of 14 amino acids. The CDR3 coding sequence is TGTGCCAGCACCGGACAGGGGTGGGGCACTGAAGCTTTCTTT. Translated, it gives CASTGQGWGTEAFF.

The chain carries TRBV28 and TRBJ1-2; D may be TRBD1 (6 bases). Germline V gene data show CDR1 as MDHEN and CDR2 as SYDVKM. This CDR3 has 14 amino acids. Trimming removed 6 bases from V and 1 base from J, with 12 bases in between. Here the CDR3 reads CASSRRGGNYGYTF. The CDR3 DNA is TGTGCCAGCAGCCGTCGAGGGGGTAACTATGGCTACACCTTC.

This clone occurred a few times. The rearrangement uses TRBV7-9 and TRBJ1-5; D is unclear. V was clipped by 0 bases and J by 0 bases, with 6 bases between them. Germline-derived CDR1 and CDR2 are SEHNR and FQNEAQ (reference sequence). This CDR3 has 15 amino acids. The CDR3 nucleotides are TGTGCCAGCAGCTTAGCGGGTCCTAGCAATCAGCCCCAGCATTTT. The encoded protein is CASSLAGPSNQPQHF.

The CDR3 protein is CASSVSGGPGDTQYF. The CDR3 nucleotides read TGTGCCAGCAGCGTATCCGGGGGGCCTGGAGATACGCAGTATTTT. The chain couples TRBV9 to TRBJ2-3, with a tentative D call TRBD2 (7 bases). Germline values: CDR1 SGDLS, CDR2 YYNGEE. Between the trimmed V and J ends, which lost 1 base and 5 bases, there was a span of 14 bases. This CDR3 comprises 15 residues.

About this clone: A clone one base away is much larger, so this may be a read error. This sequence joins TRBV6-4 and TRBJ2-2; TRBD1 agrees at 7 bases. V was clipped by 5 bases and J by 1 base; unmatched bases: 1. This CDR3 has 14 residues. Germline assignment: CDR1 MRHNA and CDR2 SNTAGT. CDR3 DNA sequence: TGTGCCAGCAGTCGGGACAGGAACACCGGGGAGCTGTTTTTT. Protein sequence: CASSRDRNTGELFF.

The chain couples TRBV27 to TRBJ1-1, with 7 bases fitting TRBD1. The CDR3 covers 18 residues. The V gene's germline CDR1 is MNHEY and CDR2 SMNVEV (reference sequence). V was pared by 3 bases and J by 5 bases, with 18 bases of the junction left unmatched. CDR3 bases: TGTGCCAGCAGTTTGGTGGGGGGATTAAGGGGGCGAGGGACTGAAGCTTTCTTT. This gives the protein CASSLVGGLRGRGTEAFF.